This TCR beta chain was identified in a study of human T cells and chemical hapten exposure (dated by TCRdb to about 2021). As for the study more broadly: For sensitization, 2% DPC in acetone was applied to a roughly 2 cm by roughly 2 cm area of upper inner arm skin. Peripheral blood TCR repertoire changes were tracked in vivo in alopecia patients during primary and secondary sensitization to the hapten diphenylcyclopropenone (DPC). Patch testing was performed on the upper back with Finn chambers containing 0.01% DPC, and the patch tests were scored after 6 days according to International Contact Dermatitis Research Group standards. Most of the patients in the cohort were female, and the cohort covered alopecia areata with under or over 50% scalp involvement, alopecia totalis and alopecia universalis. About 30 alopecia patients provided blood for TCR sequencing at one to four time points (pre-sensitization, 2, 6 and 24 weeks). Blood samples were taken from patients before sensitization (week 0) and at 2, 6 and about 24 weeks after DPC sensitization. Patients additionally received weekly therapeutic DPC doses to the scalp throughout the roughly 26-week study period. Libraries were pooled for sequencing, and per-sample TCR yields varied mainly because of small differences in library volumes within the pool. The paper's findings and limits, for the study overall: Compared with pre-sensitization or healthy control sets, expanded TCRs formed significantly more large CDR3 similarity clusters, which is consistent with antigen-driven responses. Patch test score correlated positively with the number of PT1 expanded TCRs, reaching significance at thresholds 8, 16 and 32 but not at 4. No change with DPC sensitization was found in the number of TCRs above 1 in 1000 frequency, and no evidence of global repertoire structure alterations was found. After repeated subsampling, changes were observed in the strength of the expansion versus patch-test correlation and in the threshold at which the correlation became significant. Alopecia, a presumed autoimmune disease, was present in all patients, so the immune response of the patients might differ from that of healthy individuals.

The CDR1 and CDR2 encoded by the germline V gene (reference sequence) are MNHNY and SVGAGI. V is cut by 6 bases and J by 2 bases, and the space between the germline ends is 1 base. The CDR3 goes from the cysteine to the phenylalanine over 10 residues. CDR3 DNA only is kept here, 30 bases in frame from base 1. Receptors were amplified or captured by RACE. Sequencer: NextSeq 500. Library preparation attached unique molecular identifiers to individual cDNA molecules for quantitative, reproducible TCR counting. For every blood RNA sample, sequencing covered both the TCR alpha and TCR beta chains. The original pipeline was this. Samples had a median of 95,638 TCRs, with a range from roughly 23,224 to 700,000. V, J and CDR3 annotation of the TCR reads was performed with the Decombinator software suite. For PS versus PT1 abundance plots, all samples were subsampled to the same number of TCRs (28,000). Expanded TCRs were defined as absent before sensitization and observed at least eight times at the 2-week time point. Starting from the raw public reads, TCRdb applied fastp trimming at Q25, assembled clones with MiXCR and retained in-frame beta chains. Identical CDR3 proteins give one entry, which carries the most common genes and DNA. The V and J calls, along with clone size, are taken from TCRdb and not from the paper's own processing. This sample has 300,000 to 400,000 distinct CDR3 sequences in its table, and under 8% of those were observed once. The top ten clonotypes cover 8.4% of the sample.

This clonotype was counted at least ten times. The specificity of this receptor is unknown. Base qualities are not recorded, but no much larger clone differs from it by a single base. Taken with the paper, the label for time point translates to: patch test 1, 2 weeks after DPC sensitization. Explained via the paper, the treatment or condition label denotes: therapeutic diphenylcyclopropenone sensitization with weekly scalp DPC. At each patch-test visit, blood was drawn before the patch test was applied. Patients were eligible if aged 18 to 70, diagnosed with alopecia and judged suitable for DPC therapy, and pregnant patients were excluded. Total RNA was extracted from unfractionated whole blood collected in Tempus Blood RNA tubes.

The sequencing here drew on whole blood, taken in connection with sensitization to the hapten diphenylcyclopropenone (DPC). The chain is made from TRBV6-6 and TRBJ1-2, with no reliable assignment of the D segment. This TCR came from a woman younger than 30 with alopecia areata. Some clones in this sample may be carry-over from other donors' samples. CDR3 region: CASRNYGYTF. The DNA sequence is TGTGCCAGCAGGAACTATGGCTACACCTTC.